The TCR beta chain under discussion was sequenced for a study of blood T cell repertoires in COVID-19. Study overall: T cells, B-cell-depleted T cells, or PBMCs supplied cDNA or gDNA.

In the study's own analysis: Reference gene primer amplification yielded estimated nucleated cell counts. The table came from immunoSEQ multiplex PCR; TCRdb's copy has only in-frame clones and leaves some out. The V and J calls and the clone size are those of that table, but D and trimming were determined from the DNA. The data show around 130,000 clones, with around 85% seen just once and 15% to 20% held by the top ten. Germline assignment: CDR1 SGHVS and CDR2 FQNEAQ. The CDR3 has 14 amino acids. The ends were cut back, 6 bases at V and 1 base at J, with 12 bases in the middle. The rearrangement links TRBV7-8 to TRBJ1-1; the D gene is possibly TRBD1 (6 bases). This TCR was recovered from a woman over 75 with acute or convalescent COVID-19. The sample consisted of peripheral blood. The DNA for the CDR3 is TGTGCCAGCAGATGGGGGCAAGAGAACACTGAAGCTTTCTTT. Residues: CASRWGQENTEAFF.